This entry lists 12 T cell receptor beta chains sequenced from one sample in a study of blood T cell repertoires in COVID-19. Only in-frame clones appear in the TCRdb table, and some are missing; sequencing was by immunoSEQ multiplex PCR. The sample consists of approximately 490,000 clones, approximately 90% of them appearing once. Sequencing input: PBMCs or T cells enriched from blood (not recorded which). The receptors here all came from a young woman who had recovered from COVID-19.

The chain combines TRBV7-2 with TRBJ1-1; no definite D call. Germline values: CDR1 SGHTA, CDR2 FQGNSA. The V and J ends lost 1 base and 0 bases respectively, with 6 bases between them. There are 14 residues in the CDR3. The CDR3 DNA reads as TGTGCCAGCAGCTTAGATCCTCTGAACACTGAAGCTTTCTTT. Its translation is CASSLDPLNTEAFF.

This chain uses TRBV2 with TRBJ1-1; D is ambiguous. The CDR3 spans 13 residues. CDR1 is SNHLY, CDR2 FYNNEI, per germline. The germline V and J ends were trimmed by 4 bases and 4 bases, with 10 bases remaining between them. This CDR3 reads CASSGESGTEAFF. CDR3 nucleotide sequence: TGTGCCAGCAGTGGGGAGTCGGGCACTGAAGCTTTCTTT.

The genes are TRBV18 and TRBJ2-1, with 14 bases matching TRBD2. The germline V gene encodes CDR1 KGHSH and CDR2 LQKENI. CDR3 length: 17 amino acids. V lost 3 bases to trimming and J lost 5 bases; unmatched junction nucleotides: 6. CDR3 protein: CASSPIPGLAGDNEQFF. CDR3 coding DNA: TGTGCCAGCTCACCGATCCCGGGACTAGCGGGGGACAATGAGCAGTTCTTC.

V and J are TRBV30 and TRBJ2-7; 7 nucleotides match TRBD2. The CDR3 runs to 13 residues. The germline V gene encodes CDR1 GTSNPN and CDR2 SVGIG (reference sequence). The CDR3 DNA reads as TGTGTCGTGAGGGAGGGCGCTTTTTCCGAGCAGTACTTC. This codes for CVVREGAFSEQYF.

The chain links TRBV27 to TRBJ2-7; D is perhaps TRBD1 (5 bases). Trimming cost V 3 bases and J 0 bases, with 9 bases left between them. This CDR3 region has 14 residues. Germline loops: CDR1 MNHEY, CDR2 SMNVEV (reference sequence). The CDR3 is CASSLAGHSYEQYF. DNA of the CDR3: TGTGCCAGCAGTTTGGCAGGGCACTCCTACGAGCAGTACTTC.

This chain uses TRBV2 with TRBJ1-5; 8 nucleotides match TRBD1. The junction had 9 bases not matched to a gene; V was cut back by 8 bases and J by 6 bases. The CDR3 covers 14 residues. Germline V gene lookup returns CDR1 SNHLY and CDR2 FYNNEI. The CDR3 reads CASGTGGTGQPQHF. The DNA for the CDR3 is TGTGCCAGCGGCACAGGGGGGACGGGTCAGCCCCAGCATTTT.

J is TRBJ1-2 and V is TRBV6-1, with a possible D match to TRBD1 (6 bases). This CDR3 region has 13 residues. Germline CDR1 MNHNS, CDR2 SASEGT. Trimming removed 1 base from V and 6 bases from J, with 9 bases in between. CDR3 region: CASSEGGGDGYTF. The CDR3, as DNA: TGTGCCAGCAGTGAAGGGGGGGGCGATGGCTACACCTTC.

V gene TRBV27 combines with J gene TRBJ2-4; D may be TRBD2 (5 bases). The CDR3 loop spans 13 amino acids. Per germline, CDR1 MNHEY and CDR2 SMNVEV (reference sequence). Between the trimmed V and J ends, which lost 5 bases and 7 bases, there was a span of 12 bases. CDR3 bases: TGTGCCAGCAGTCCCGGACTCCTGAACATTCAGTACTTC. Translating gives CASSPGLLNIQYF.

In its sample, this clone was seen once. The gene calls are TRBV28 and TRBJ1-5; 7 nucleotides match TRBD1. V was pared by 3 bases and J by 5 bases, with 16 bases of the junction left unmatched. The CDR3 has 18 residues. Germline CDR1 MDHEN, CDR2 SYDVKM. Written as DNA, the CDR3 is TGTGCCAGCAGTTTTTGGCTGGCGGGACAGAGTAAAGATCAGCCCCAGCATTTT. This encodes CASSFWLAGQSKDQPQHF.

This clone was seen a single time. The V gene is TRBV10-3, the J gene TRBJ1-4, with 7 bases lining up with TRBD1. The length of the CDR3 is 14 residues. V shed 5 bases, J shed 8 bases, and the junction held 8 bases outside the gene matches. Germline V lookup: CDR1 ENHRY, CDR2 SYGVKD. CDR3 loop: CAISTDRAGEKLFF. CDR3 sequence (DNA): TGTGCCATCAGTACCGACAGGGCGGGGGAAAAACTGTTTTTT.

Only one count was recorded for this clone. This rearrangement joins TRBV10-1 to TRBJ2-7, with TRBD1 identical over 9 bases. The CDR3 length is 17 residues. Germline CDR1 is WNHNN and CDR2 is SYGVQD (reference sequence). V gave up 0 bases and J gave up 2 bases; unmatched junction bases: 8. The chain's CDR3 is CASSESTPGTGPYEQYF. The CDR3, as DNA: TGCGCCAGCAGTGAGTCTACCCCCGGGACAGGGCCCTACGAGCAGTACTTC.

This clone occurred a few times. The chain recombines TRBV5-4 with TRBJ2-7, with TRBD1 identical over 9 bases. Germline values: CDR1 SGHNT, CDR2 YYREEE (reference sequence). This CDR3 has 16 residues. V was pared by 4 bases and J by 3 bases, with 11 bases of the junction left unmatched. The CDR3 protein is CASSPPGGQGVYEQYF. DNA for the CDR3: TGTGCCAGCAGCCCCCCGGGGGGACAGGGTGTCTACGAGCAGTACTTC.